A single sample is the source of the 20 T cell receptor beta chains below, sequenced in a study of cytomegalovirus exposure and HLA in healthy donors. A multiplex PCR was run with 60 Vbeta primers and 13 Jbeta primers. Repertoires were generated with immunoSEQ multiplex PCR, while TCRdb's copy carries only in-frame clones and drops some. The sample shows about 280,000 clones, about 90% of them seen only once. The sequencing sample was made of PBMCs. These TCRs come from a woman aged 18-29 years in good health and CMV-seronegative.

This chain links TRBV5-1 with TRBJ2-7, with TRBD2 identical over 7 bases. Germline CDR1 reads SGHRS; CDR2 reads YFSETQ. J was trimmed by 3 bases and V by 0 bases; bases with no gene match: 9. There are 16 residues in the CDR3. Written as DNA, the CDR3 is TGCGCCAGCAGCTTGGCCGGGAGTGGCGGGGGCTACGAGCAGTACTTC. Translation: CASSLAGSGGGYEQYF.

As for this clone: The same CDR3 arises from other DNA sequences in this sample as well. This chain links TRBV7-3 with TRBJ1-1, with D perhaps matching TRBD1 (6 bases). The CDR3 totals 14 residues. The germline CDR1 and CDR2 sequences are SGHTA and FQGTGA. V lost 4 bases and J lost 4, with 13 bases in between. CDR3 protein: CASSSQGFGTEAFF. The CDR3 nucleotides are TGTGCCAGCAGCTCACAGGGCTTCGGCACTGAAGCTTTCTTT.

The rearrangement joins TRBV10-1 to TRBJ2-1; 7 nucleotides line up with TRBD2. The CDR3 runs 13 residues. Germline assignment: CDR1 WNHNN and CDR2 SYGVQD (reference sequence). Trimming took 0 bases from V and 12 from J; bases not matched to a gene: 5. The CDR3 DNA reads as TGCGCCAGCAGTGAGTCGATCTCGGGAGGGCAGTTCTTC. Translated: CASSESISGGQFF.

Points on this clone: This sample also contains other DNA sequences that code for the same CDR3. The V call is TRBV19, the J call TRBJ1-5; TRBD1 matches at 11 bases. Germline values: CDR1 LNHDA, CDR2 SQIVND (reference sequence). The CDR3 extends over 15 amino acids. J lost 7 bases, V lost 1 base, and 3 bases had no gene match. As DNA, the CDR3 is TGTGCCAGTAGTATAGGGACAGGGGGCTCCCAGCCCCAGCATTTT. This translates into CASSIGTGGSQPQHF.

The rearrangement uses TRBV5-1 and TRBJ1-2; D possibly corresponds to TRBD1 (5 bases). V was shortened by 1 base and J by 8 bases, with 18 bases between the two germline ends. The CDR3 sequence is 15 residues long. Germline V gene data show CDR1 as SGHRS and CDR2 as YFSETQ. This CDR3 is CASSLWDGGRVGYTF. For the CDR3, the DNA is TGCGCCAGCAGCTTGTGGGACGGGGGACGGGTAGGCTACACCTTC.

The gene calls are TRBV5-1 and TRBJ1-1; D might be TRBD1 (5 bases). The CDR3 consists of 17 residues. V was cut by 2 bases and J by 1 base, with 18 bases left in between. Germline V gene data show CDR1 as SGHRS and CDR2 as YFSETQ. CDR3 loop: CASSLRGPPGQNTEAFF. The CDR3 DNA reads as TGCGCCAGCAGCTTAAGGGGCCCACCAGGACAGAACACTGAAGCTTTCTTT.

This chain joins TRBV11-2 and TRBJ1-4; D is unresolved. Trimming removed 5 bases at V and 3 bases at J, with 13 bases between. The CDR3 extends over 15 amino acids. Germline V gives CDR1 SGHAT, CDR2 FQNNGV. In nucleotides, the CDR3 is TGTGCCAGCAGCCCCCAGTTGGTTTCTAATGAAAAACTGTTTTTT. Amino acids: CASSPQLVSNEKLFF.

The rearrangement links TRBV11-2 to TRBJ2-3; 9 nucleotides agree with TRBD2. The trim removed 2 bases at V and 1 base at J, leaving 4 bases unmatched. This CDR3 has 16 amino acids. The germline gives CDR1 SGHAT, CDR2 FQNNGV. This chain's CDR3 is CASSLNSGGRTDTQYF. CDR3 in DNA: TGTGCCAGCAGCTTAAATAGCGGGGGCCGCACAGATACGCAGTATTTT.

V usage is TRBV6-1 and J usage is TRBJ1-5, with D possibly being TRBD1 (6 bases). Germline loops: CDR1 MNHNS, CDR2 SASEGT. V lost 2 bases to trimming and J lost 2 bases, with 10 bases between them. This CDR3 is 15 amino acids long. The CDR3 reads CASSEQAGGNQPQHF. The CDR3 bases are TGTGCCAGCAGTGAACAAGCAGGGGGCAATCAGCCCCAGCATTTT.

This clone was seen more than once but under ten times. The CDR3 protein is CATQPGTLGAFF. CDR3 bases: TGTGCCACCCAACCCGGGACACTAGGAGCTTTCTTT. The chain has TRBV19 and TRBJ1-1, with a tentative D call TRBD1 (6 bases). CDR3 length equals 12 residues. V lost 10 bases, J lost 10 bases, and 19 bases lay in between. From germline, CDR1 is LNHDA and CDR2 SQIVND (reference sequence).

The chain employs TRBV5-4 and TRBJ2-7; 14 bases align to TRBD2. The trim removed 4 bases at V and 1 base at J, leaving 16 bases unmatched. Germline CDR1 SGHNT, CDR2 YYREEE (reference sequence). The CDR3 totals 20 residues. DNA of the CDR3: TGTGCCAGCAGCGCCGGGACTAGCGGGGGACCGGGTCTACGGTCCTACGAGCAGTACTTC. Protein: CASSAGTSGGPGLRSYEQYF. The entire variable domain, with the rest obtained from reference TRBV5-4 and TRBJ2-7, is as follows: ETGVTQSPTHLIKTRGQQVTLRCSSQSGHNTVSWYQQALGQGPQFIFQYYREEENGRGNFPPRFSGLQFPNYSSELNVNALELDDSALYLCASSAGTSGGPGLRSYEQYFGPGTRLTVT.

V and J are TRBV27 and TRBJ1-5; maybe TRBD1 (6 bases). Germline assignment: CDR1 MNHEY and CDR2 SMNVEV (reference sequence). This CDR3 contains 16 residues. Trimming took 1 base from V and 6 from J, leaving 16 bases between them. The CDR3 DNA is TGTGCCAGCAGTTTATTTGGGGGCCCAAGGACTCAGCCCCAGCATTTT. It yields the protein CASSLFGGPRTQPQHF.

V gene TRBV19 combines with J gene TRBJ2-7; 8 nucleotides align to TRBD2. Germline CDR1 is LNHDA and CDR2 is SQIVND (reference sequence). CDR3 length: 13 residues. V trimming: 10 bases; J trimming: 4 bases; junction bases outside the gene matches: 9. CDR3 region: CATGPGGLYEQYF. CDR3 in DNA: TGTGCCACCGGCCCGGGAGGGTTATACGAGCAGTACTTC.

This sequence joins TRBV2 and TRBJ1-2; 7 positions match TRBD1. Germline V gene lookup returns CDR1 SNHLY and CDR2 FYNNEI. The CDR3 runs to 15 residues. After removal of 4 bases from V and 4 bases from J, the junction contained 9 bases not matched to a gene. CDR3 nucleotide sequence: TGTGCCAGCAGTGCTCCGGGACAGCCGATCTATGGCTACACCTTC. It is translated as CASSAPGQPIYGYTF.

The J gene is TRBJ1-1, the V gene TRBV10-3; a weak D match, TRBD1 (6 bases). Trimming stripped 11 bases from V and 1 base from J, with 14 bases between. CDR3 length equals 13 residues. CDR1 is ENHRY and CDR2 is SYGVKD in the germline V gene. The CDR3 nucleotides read TGTGCCGTTACAGGGACGCGGAACACTGAAGCTTTCTTT. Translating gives CAVTGTRNTEAFF.

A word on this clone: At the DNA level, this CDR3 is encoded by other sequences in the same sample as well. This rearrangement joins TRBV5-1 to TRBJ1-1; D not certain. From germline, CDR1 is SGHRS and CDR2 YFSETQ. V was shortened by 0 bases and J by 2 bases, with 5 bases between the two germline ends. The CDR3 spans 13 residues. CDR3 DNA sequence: TGCGCCAGCAGCTTGGGAGGCAACACTGAAGCTTTCTTT. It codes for CASSLGGNTEAFF.

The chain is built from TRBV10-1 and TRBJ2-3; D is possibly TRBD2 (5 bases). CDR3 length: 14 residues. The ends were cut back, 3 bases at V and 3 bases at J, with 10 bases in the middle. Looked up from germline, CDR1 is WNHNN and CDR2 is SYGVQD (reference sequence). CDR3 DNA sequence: TGCGCCAGCAGTGAAGGCGGGTGGACAGATACGCAGTATTTT. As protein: CASSEGGWTDTQYF.

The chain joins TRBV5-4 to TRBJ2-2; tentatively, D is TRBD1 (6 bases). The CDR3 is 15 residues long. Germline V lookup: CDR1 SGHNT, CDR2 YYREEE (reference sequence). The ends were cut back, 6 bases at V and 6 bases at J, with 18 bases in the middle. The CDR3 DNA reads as TGTGCCAGCACCAGGGGCGGTCAGGGACCCGGGGAGCTGTTTTTT. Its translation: CASTRGGQGPGELFF. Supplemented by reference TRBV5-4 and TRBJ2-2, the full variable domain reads ETGVTQSPTHLIKTRGQQVTLRCSSQSGHNTVSWYQQALGQGPQFIFQYYREEENGRGNFPPRFSGLQFPNYSSELNVNALELDDSALYLCASTRGGQGPGELFFGEGSRLTVL.

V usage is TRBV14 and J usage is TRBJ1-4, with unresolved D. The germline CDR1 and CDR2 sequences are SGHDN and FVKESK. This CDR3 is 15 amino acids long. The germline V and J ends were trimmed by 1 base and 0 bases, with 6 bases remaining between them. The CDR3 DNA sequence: TGTGCCAGCAGCCAAGGGGGAGCAACTAATGAAAAACTGTTTTTT. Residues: CASSQGGATNEKLFF.

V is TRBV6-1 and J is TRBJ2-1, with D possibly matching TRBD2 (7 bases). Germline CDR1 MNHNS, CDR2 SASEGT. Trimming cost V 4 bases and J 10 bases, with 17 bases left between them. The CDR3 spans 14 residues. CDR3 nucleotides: TGTGCCAGCAGTGTGGAGGGGGGGACGGTGGAGCAGTTCTTC. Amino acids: CASSVEGGTVEQFF.